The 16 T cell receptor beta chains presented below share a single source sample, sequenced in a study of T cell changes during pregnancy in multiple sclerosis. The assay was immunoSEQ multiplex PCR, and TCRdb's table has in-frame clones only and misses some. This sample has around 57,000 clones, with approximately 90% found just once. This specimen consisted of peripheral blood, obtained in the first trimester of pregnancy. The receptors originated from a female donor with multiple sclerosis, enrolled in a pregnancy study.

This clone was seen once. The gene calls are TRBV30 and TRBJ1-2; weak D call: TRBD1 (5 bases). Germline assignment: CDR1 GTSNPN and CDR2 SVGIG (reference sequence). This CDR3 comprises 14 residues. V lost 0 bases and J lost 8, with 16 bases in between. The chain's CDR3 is CAWSVIRTRRGYTF. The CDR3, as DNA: TGTGCCTGGAGTGTTATCCGGACACGCCGGGGCTACACCTTC.

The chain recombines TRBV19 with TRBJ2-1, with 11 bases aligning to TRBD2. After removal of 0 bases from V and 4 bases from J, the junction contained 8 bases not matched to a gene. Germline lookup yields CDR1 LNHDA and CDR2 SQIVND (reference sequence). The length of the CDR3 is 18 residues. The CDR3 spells CASSIDLASGGPYNEQFF. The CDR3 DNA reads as TGTGCCAGTAGTATAGATTTGGCTAGCGGGGGGCCTTACAATGAGCAGTTCTTC.

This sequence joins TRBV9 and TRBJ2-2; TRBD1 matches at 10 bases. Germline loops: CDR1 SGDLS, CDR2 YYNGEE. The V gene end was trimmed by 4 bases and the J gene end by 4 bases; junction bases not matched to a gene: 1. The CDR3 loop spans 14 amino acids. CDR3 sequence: CASSWDRGTGELFF. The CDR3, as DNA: TGTGCCAGCAGCTGGGACAGGGGCACCGGGGAGCTGTTTTTT. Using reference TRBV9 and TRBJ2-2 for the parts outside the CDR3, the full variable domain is DSGVTQTPKHLITATGQRVTLRCSPRSGDLSVYWYQQSLDQGLQFLIQYYNGEERAKGNILERFSAQQFPDLHSELNLSSLELGDSALYFCASSWDRGTGELFFGEGSRLTVL.

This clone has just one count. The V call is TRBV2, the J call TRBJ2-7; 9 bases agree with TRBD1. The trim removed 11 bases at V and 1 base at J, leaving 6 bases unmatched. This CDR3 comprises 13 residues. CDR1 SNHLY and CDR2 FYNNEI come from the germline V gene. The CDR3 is CASQGAGSYEQYF. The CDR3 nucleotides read TGTGCCTCACAGGGGGCCGGGTCCTACGAGCAGTACTTC.

The CDR3 reads CASSLTANTEAFF. The DNA of the CDR3 is TGTGCCAGCAGCTTGACAGCCAACACTGAAGCTTTCTTT. This chain connects TRBV5-6 to TRBJ1-1; no definite D call. V lost 1 base and J lost 2, with 6 bases in between. Germline values: CDR1 SGHDT, CDR2 YYEEEE. The CDR3 contains 13 residues.

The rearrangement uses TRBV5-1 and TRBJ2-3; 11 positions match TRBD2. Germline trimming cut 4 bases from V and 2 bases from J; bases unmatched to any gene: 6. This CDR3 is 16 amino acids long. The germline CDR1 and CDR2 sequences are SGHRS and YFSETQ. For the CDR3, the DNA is TGCGCCAGCAGCCTCGGGACTAGCGGACCCACAGATACGCAGTATTTT. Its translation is CASSLGTSGPTDTQYF. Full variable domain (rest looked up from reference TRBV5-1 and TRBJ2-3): KAGVTQTPRYLIKTRGQQVTLSCSPISGHRSVSWYQQTPGQGLQFLFEYFSETQRNKGNFPGRFSGRQFSNSRSEMNVSTLELGDSALYLCASSLGTSGPTDTQYFGPGTRLTVL.

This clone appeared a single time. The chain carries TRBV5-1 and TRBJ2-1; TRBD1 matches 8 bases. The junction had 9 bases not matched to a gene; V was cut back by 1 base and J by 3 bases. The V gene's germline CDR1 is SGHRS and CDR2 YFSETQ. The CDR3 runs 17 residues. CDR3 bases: TGCGCCAGCAGCTTGCGGACAGGGATCGCCATCTACAATGAGCAGTTCTTC. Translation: CASSLRTGIAIYNEQFF.

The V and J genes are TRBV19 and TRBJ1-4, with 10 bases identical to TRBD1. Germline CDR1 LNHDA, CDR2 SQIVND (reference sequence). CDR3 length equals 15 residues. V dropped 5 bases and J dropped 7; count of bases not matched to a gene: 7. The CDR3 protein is CASSDPGQGSEKLFF. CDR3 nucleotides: TGTGCCAGTAGTGACCCGGGACAGGGGAGTGAAAAACTGTTTTTT. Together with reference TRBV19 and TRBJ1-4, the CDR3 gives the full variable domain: DGGITQSPKYLFRKEGQNVTLSCEQNLNHDAMYWYRQDPGQGLRLIYYSQIVNDFQKGDIAEGYSVSREKKESFPLTVTSAQKNPTAFYLCASSDPGQGSEKLFFGSGTQLSVL.

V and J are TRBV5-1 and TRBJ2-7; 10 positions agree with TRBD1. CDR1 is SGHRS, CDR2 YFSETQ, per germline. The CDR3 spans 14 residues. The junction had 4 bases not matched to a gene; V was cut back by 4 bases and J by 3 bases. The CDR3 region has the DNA TGCGCCAGCAGCCAGGGACAGGGGTTCTACGAGCAGTACTTC. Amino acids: CASSQGQGFYEQYF.

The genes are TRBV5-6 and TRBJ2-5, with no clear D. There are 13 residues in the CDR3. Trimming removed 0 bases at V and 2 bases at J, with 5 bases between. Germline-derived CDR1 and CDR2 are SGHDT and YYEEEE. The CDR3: CASSLDIQETQYF. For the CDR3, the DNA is TGTGCCAGCAGCTTGGACATACAAGAGACCCAGTACTTC.

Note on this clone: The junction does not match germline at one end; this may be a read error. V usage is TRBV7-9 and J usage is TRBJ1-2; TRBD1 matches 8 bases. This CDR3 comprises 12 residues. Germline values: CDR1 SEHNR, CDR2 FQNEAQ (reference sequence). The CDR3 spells CGLQGADYGYTF. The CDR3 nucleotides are TGCGGGTTGCAGGGGGCCGACTATGGCTACACCTTC.

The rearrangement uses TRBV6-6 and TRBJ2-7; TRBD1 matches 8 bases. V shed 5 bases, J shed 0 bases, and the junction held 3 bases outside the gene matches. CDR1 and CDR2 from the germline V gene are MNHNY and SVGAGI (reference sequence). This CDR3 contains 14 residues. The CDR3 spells CASSAGTGSYEQYF. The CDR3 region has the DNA TGTGCCAGCAGTGCCGGGACAGGCTCCTACGAGCAGTACTTC.

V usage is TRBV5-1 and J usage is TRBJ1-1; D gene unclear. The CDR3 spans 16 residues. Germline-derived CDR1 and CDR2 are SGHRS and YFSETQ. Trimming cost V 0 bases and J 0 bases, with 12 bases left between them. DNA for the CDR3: TGCGCCAGCAGCTTGGCCGTCGGCAGGCTGAACACTGAAGCTTTCTTT. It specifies CASSLAVGRLNTEAFF.

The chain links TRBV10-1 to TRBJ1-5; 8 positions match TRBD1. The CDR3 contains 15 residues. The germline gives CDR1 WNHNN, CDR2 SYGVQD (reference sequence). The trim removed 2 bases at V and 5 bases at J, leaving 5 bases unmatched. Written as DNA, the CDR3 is TGCGCCAGCAGTGAGCAGACAGGGGCTGATCAGCCCCAGCATTTT. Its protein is CASSEQTGADQPQHF.

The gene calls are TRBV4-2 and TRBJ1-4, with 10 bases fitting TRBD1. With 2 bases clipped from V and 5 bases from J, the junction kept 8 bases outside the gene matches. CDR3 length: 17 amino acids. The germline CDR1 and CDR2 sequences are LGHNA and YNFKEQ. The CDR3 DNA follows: TGTGCCAGCAGCCAAAACCCGGGACAGGGGTGGAATGAAAAACTGTTTTTT. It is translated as CASSQNPGQGWNEKLFF.

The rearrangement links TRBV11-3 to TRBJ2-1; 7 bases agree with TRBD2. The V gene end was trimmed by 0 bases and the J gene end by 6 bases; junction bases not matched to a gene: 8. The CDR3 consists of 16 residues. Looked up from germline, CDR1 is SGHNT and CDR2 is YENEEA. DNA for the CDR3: TGTGCCAGCAGCTTAGATTACCTTCCTAGCGGCAATGAGCAGTTCTTC. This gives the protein CASSLDYLPSGNEQFF.